A single sample is the source of the 10 T cell receptor beta chains below, sequenced in a study of a mutant IDH1 vaccine in newly diagnosed glioma. Time point indicated: week 47, end of study. Vaccinated patients received 300 ug of mutant IDH1 20-mer peptide per dose, with topical imiquimod. Their cognate antigens are unknown. Method: immunoSEQ multiplex PCR; TCRdb's copy keeps in-frame clones and lacks some. This table has 30,000 to 35,000 clones, 80% to 95% appearing once. The sample consisted of PBMCs, taken from a glioma patient whose treatment included an IDH1 peptide vaccine. These receptors came from a woman aged 40 to 50 with glioma.

The V and J genes are TRBV10-3 and TRBJ2-5; 9 nucleotides line up with TRBD2. V dropped 3 bases and J dropped 2; count of bases not matched to a gene: 7. Germline-derived CDR1 and CDR2 are ENHRY and SYGVKD. This CDR3 is 16 amino acids long. Here the CDR3 reads CAISEGLAGRQETQYF. DNA for the CDR3: TGTGCCATCAGTGAAGGTCTAGCGGGGAGGCAAGAGACCCAGTACTTC.

The chain employs TRBV30 and TRBJ1-5; D is perhaps TRBD1 (6 bases). Germline-derived CDR1 and CDR2 are GTSNPN and SVGIG (reference sequence). V was trimmed by 2 bases and J by 0 bases, leaving 8 bases between them. The CDR3 is 14 residues long. DNA of the CDR3: TGTGCCTGGAGTAGGGGGAATAGCAATCAGCCCCAGCATTTT. This translates into CAWSRGNSNQPQHF.

The V gene is TRBV30, the J gene TRBJ2-3, with 14 positions matching TRBD2. The CDR3 is made up of 16 amino acids. The V gene's germline CDR1 is GTSNPN and CDR2 SVGIG (reference sequence). After removal of 5 bases from V and 0 bases from J, the junction contained 4 bases not matched to a gene. The DNA of the CDR3 is TGTGCCTGGGGTAGACTAGCGGGAGGGAGCACAGATACGCAGTATTTT. Its translation is CAWGRLAGGSTDTQYF.

The chain employs TRBV6-5 and TRBJ1-6, with D perhaps matching TRBD1 (5 bases). Germline V gives CDR1 MNHEY, CDR2 SVGAGI. CDR3 length: 15 amino acids. V lost 0 bases, J lost 9 bases, and 12 bases lay in between. CDR3 sequence reads: CASSYSGGTGSPLHF. As DNA, the CDR3 is TGTGCCAGCAGTTACTCGGGAGGGACGGGTTCACCCCTCCACTTT.

The chain is built from TRBV2 and TRBJ1-6; D gene unclear. The CDR3 loop spans 16 amino acids. The V gene's germline CDR1 is SNHLY and CDR2 FYNNEI. V lost 6 bases, J lost 2 bases, and 14 bases lay in between. In nucleotides, the CDR3 is TGTGCCAGCAGGGCTGACCGAGCCGCCTATAATTCACCCCTCCACTTT. Protein: CASRADRAAYNSPLHF.

The chain recombines TRBV10-3 with TRBJ2-3; the D is unclear. The germline CDR1 and CDR2 sequences are ENHRY and SYGVKD. There are 15 residues in the CDR3. The V and J ends lost 0 bases and 2 bases respectively, with 9 bases between them. CDR3 DNA sequence: TGTGCCATCAGTGAGTCTGAAATTTTCACAGATACGCAGTATTTT. It codes for CAISESEIFTDTQYF.

This chain connects TRBV10-3 to TRBJ2-1; 14 bases fit TRBD2. The CDR3 totals 16 residues. Germline assignment: CDR1 ENHRY and CDR2 SYGVKD. J lost 5 bases, V lost 7 bases, and 7 bases had no gene match. Here the CDR3 DNA reads TGTGCCATCACCGCCGGGACTAGCGGGAGTGACAATGAGCAGTTCTTC. The encoded protein is CAITAGTSGSDNEQFF.

J is TRBJ2-3 and V is TRBV5-4; possible D gene TRBD2, 5 bases. Germline assignment: CDR1 SGHNT and CDR2 YYREEE (reference sequence). V gave up 4 bases and J gave up 3 bases, with 6 bases separating them. This CDR3 spans 12 amino acids. The CDR3 is CASSPGTDTQYF. The CDR3 nucleotides read TGTGCCAGCAGCCCGGGGACAGATACGCAGTATTTT.

This chain connects TRBV30 to TRBJ2-1; the D gene is possibly TRBD2 (5 bases). Germline CDR1 reads GTSNPN; CDR2 reads SVGIG (reference sequence). The V and J ends lost 8 bases and 0 bases respectively, with 17 bases between them. The CDR3 has 15 residues. CDR3: CAQRRGLSSYNEQFF. The CDR3 DNA reads as TGTGCCCAGCGGCGAGGACTCAGCTCCTACAATGAGCAGTTCTTC.

V gene TRBV6-5 combines with J gene TRBJ2-7; a weak D match, TRBD2 (5 bases). Germline CDR1 is MNHEY and CDR2 is SVGAGI. This CDR3 is 14 amino acids long. Trimming shortened V by 0 bases and J by 1 base, and 7 bases separated the two germline ends. In DNA form, the CDR3 reads TGTGCCAGCAGTTACTCCGGGGTTTCCTACGAGCAGTACTTC. Translated, it gives CASSYSGVSYEQYF.